This is a list of T cell receptor beta chains from one sample in a study of glioma-infiltrating T cells. MiXCR was run by TCRdb on the multiplex PCR reads, yielding one entry per CDR3 protein. The data show about 190,000 distinct CDR3 sequences, roughly a third seen once. Source material: glioma tissue, nonneoplastic brain tissue, or PBMCs (not recorded which). The receptors were gathered from a human donor with low-grade glioma or glioblastoma, undergoing nonglioma brain surgery, or in good health (not recorded which). CDR3s leave out the opening cysteine and the closing phenylalanine or tryptophan. A D gene is named only where the DNA matches it firmly.

TRBD1	TRBV12-5	TRBJ1-2	ASGPRTGAYGYT
TRBD2	TRBV19	TRBJ2-1	ASSIGGGDYDYNEQF
-	TRBV4-3	TRBJ2-3	ASSQSAGSTDTQY
TRBD2	TRBV29-1	TRBJ2-5	SPQAGGETQY
TRBD2	TRBV30	TRBJ2-3	ACRLGGRTDTQY
-	TRBV27	TRBJ2-2	ASSFAESSRTGELF
TRBD1	TRBV19	TRBJ2-1	ASSIRDRVREQF
-	TRBV5-1	TRBJ2-7	ASSLTVNYEQY
TRBD2	TRBV12-3/TRBV12-4	TRBJ2-1	ASSPTGLAADNEQF
TRBD1	TRBV29-1	TRBJ2-3	SVYTGQGAY
-	TRBV11-2	TRBJ2-1	ASSRLYGWASYNEQF
-	TRBV15	TRBJ1-1	ATRRATGMNTEAF
TRBD1	TRBV12-3/TRBV12-4	-	ASSYTGTGVYEQY
TRBD1	TRBV6-1	TRBJ1-1	ASSPGGLDEAF
-	TRBV27	TRBJ1-6	ASRPSGVSPLH
TRBD1	TRBV6-2/TRBV6-3	TRBJ1-5	ASSRIDRADQKKN
TRBD1	TRBV19	TRBJ2-3	ASTRVTGGTDTQY
-	TRBV7-2	TRBJ2-3	ASSLGVANTQY
-	TRBV20-1	TRBJ1-6	SAESSYNSPRH
-	TRBV7-9	TRBJ2-3	ASSSTLGGADTQY
-	TRBV7-2	TRBJ2-2	ASSLYERGELF
-	TRBV12-3/TRBV12-4	TRBJ1-6	ASSPLGPYNSPLH
-	TRBV10-3	TRBJ1-5	AISSRQRNQPQH
-	TRBV30	TRBJ2-1	AWSGWTHYNEQF
-	TRBV6-2/TRBV6-3	TRBJ2-2	ASSARVGGELF
-	TRBV20-1	TRBJ2-1	SAPSMFSGNEQF
-	TRBV30	TRBJ1-2	AWSVLYGNYGYT
-	TRBV30	TRBJ1-6	AWSDLAARGSPLH
-	TRBV20-1	TRBJ2-7	SASDYYEQY
TRBD1	TRBV24-1	TRBJ2-1	ATSDTGVVDEQF
-	TRBV7-6	TRBJ1-2	ASSVVGHGYT
-	TRBV2	TRBJ1-4	ASIPDGGKKLF
TRBD1	TRBV28	TRBJ1-5	ASRRPNRDRGLQPQH
-	TRBV3-1	TRBJ2-5	ASSQDYGNLGTQY
-	TRBV14	TRBJ2-1	ASSQSGPNEQF
TRBD1	TRBV19	TRBJ1-2	ASSTGQGVGYGYT
-	TRBV6-1	TRBJ2-1	NSSERGRGRNEQF
-	TRBV12-3/TRBV12-4	TRBJ1-2	ASSFDRGANYGYT
-	TRBV7-9	TRBJ2-5	AGSRGWQETQY
-	TRBV5-1	TRBJ2-1	ASSLGRPSYNEQF
TRBD2	TRBV6-2/TRBV6-3	TRBJ2-2	ASSELRQAGLAGSDTGELF
TRBD1	TRBV29-1	TRBJ2-7	SFFGDRDYEQY
TRBD1	TRBV2	TRBJ2-7	ASSHMIGQGTYEQY
-	TRBV20-1	TRBJ2-5	SASLALRSKETQY
-	TRBV11-3	TRBJ2-3	ASSARGTYSTDTKY
TRBD1	TRBV5-1	TRBJ2-1	ASSLLGGQGGADEQF
-	TRBV3-1	TRBJ2-7	ASSQDIAWEQY
-	TRBV7-2	TRBJ1-1	ASSLTIVGPNTEAF
-	TRBV3-1	TRBJ2-5	ASSQGLRQETQY
TRBD1	TRBV20-1	TRBJ1-2	SAHDRGGVNYDYT
TRBD2	TRBV20-1	TRBJ2-7	SARASSGRSSEQY
-	TRBV5-1	TRBJ1-5	ASSLGMDNQPQH
TRBD2	TRBV27	TRBJ2-3	ASSPRTSGSADTQY
-	TRBV7-9	TRBJ1-2	ASSFTGTPSYGYT
-	TRBV6-1	TRBJ1-5	ATRWGLNQPQH